This T cell receptor beta chain was sequenced in a study of radiotherapy plus CTLA-4 blockade in lung cancer. Study overall: In under 20% of patients, objective responses were seen; about 30% had disease control.

This table comes from immunoSEQ multiplex PCR, and its TCRdb copy is limited to in-frame clones, with some not included. Among some 110,000 clones listed, 81% were seen once. The CDR3 spans 16 residues. Germline V gene lookup returns CDR1 LNHDA and CDR2 SQIVND (reference sequence). J gave up 1 base and V 6 bases, and 11 bases lay outside the gene matches. Focal radiation and CTLA-4 blockade (ipilimumab) were tested in chemo-refractory metastatic non-small-cell lung cancer patients. A word on this clone: What it recognizes is unknown.

General study findings and limits: Together with interferon-beta, which increased in serum after radiation, early dynamic changes in blood T cell clones were reportedly the best predictors of response. Clones of tumor-derived TCRs expanded in blood after radiotherapy plus ipilimumab.

This specimen consisted of peripheral blood, obtained from a patient treated with radiotherapy plus ipilimumab. The chain has TRBV19 and TRBJ1-1, with 7 bases identical to TRBD1. The TCR was taken from a human donor with non-small cell lung cancer that progressed on radiotherapy plus ipilimumab. Some clones in this sample may be carry-over from other donors' samples. DNA for the CDR3: TGTGCCAGTAGCCATCAGGGGGGGATGGCGAACACTGAAGCTTTCTTT. Residues: CASSHQGGMANTEAFF.